The sequence of this TCR beta chain was determined in a study of T cell clonality in common variable immunodeficiency. Findings and limits, study-wide: CVID subjects had higher TCRbeta clonality than healthy controls, most marked in about a third.

A word on this clone: Its matching antigen is unknown. The read falls 3 residues short of the CDR3 end, and the missing part is taken from the germline J gene.

The repertoire was sequenced with immunoSEQ multiplex PCR; TCRdb's copy has only in-frame clones and lacks some. The sample yields around 47,000 clones, without any singletons. CDR1 is SGHVS, CDR2 FNYEAQ, per germline. The CDR3 runs to 17 residues. V and J are TRBV7-6 and TRBJ2-2; TRBD1 might be the D (5 bases). Material for sequencing was peripheral blood mononuclear cells. This TCR derives from a person aged 18-70 years in good health. Here the CDR3 reads CASSLGQTSSYNSPLFF. CDR3 DNA (partial): TGTGCCAGCAGCTTAGGACAGACGAGCTCCTATAATTCACCG. The full variable domain, with the rest looked up from reference TRBV7-6 and TRBJ2-2, is GAGVSQSPRYKVTKRGQDVALRCDPISGHVSLYWYRQALGQGPEFLTYFNYEAQQDKSGLPNDRFSAERPEGSISTLTIQRTEQRDSAMYRCASSLGQTSSYNSPLFFGEGSRLTVL.